The 6 T cell receptor beta chains listed next were all sequenced from one sample in a study of Graves' ophthalmopathy and Graves' hyperthyroidism. Amplification targeted the TCR beta CDR3 regions, with RNA transcripts as the source material. RT-PCR in the first round used HTBI primers; a second-round multiplex PCR followed. TCRdb re-derived calls from the multiplex PCR reads in MiXCR, one entry per CDR3 protein. The table has 650,000 to 800,000 distinct CDR3 sequences, under 50% seen once. The sample comprised peripheral blood. The receptors stem from an adult man with Graves' ophthalmopathy.

The J gene is TRBJ1-4, the V gene TRBV29-1; D gene uncertain. V was shortened by 6 bases and J by 8 bases, with 16 bases between the two germline ends. Germline V CDR1 and CDR2: SQVTM, ANQGSEA. CDR3 length equals 13 residues. The DNA of the CDR3 is TGCAGCGTAAAGCCGGGATTTGGAGAAAAACTGTTTTTT. Residues: CSVKPGFGEKLFF.

This clonotype has a count of ten or more. The V gene is TRBV6-1, the J gene TRBJ1-3; 8 nucleotides line up with TRBD1. Losses at the gene ends were 4 bases for V and 4 bases for J; bases not matched to a gene: 3. The germline V gene encodes CDR1 MNHNS and CDR2 SASEGT. The CDR3 loop spans 14 amino acids. CDR3 loop: CASSATGEGNTIYF. CDR3 nucleotide sequence: TGTGCCAGCAGTGCGACAGGGGAAGGAAACACCATATATTTT.

The chain has TRBV19 and TRBJ2-5, with D uncertain. CDR1 and CDR2 from the germline V gene are LNHDA and SQIVND (reference sequence). This CDR3 has 12 amino acids. The V end was cut by 5 bases, the J end by 7 bases, with 11 bases between. The CDR3 sequence: CASSGVEGTQYF. In DNA form, the CDR3 reads TGTGCCAGTAGTGGAGTGGAAGGGACCCAGTACTTC.

Regarding this clonotype: A read error may produce the germline difference seen at one junction end. The J gene is TRBJ2-6, the V gene TRBV24-1; possible D gene TRBD2, 6 bases. Germline V gene data show CDR1 as KGHDR and CDR2 as SFDVKD. The CDR3 consists of 16 residues. This chain's CDR3 is CATSAGGAAGANVLTF. CDR3 coding DNA: TGTGCCACGAGTGCGGGCGGGGCCGCAGGGGCCAACGTCCTGACTTTC.

The rearrangement links TRBV2 to TRBJ2-5; 9 bases align to TRBD2. With V trimmed by 6 bases and J by 4 bases, 15 bases remained unmatched. Per the germline V gene, CDR1 is SNHLY and CDR2 is FYNNEI. The CDR3 has 17 amino acids. The CDR3 nucleotides read TGTGCCAGCAGCCAAGATGGAGACGGCGGGGGGGCAGAGACCCAGTACTTC. Translation: CASSQDGDGGGAETQYF.

This chain joins TRBV25-1 and TRBJ1-4; 9 bases are shared with TRBD1. The J segment lost 7 bases and the V segment lost 8 bases, leaving 11 bases of the junction unmatched. Germline V gives CDR1 MGHDK, CDR2 SYGVNS. The CDR3 spans 15 residues. The CDR3 loop reads CASVTGTGLGEKLFF. CDR3 in DNA: TGTGCCAGCGTGACCGGGACAGGGCTCGGTGAAAAACTGTTTTTT.